This TCR beta chain was profiled in a study of blood T cells in healthy people across ages. General observations from the study: The study found TCR beta diversity correlated strongly with naive T cell percentage. Among T cells, TCR beta diversity per million cells dropped roughly linearly as age rose.

Turning to this clonotype: As yet, its antigen is unknown.

The authors ran a second PCR of 7 to 11 cycles using a sample-barcoded 5' primer and a J-beta primer mix. With 12 random nucleotides, a template-switch adaptor tagged each individual cDNA molecule. TCRdb redid the calling of the 5' RACE reads with MiXCR, one entry per CDR3 protein. The table lists about 1,000,000 distinct CDR3 sequences, 45% of them singletons. Total RNA was isolated from each sample in quantities of at least 5.5 micrograms. This CDR3 has 20 amino acids. V was clipped by 2 bases and J by 1 base, with 27 bases between them. CDR1 is SGHTA and CDR2 is FQGNSA in the germline V gene. The chain employs TRBV7-2 and TRBJ2-7; D tentatively fits TRBD1 or TRBD2 (6 bases each). The sequenced sample was blood. The clonotype originates from a woman aged 60 to 75 in good health. In nucleotides, the CDR3 is TGTGCCAGCAGCTTAACTTTGGATCGGGCTGGGGGGCGGAGGTCCTACGAGCAGTACTTC. Translated, it gives CASSLTLDRAGGRRSYEQYF.